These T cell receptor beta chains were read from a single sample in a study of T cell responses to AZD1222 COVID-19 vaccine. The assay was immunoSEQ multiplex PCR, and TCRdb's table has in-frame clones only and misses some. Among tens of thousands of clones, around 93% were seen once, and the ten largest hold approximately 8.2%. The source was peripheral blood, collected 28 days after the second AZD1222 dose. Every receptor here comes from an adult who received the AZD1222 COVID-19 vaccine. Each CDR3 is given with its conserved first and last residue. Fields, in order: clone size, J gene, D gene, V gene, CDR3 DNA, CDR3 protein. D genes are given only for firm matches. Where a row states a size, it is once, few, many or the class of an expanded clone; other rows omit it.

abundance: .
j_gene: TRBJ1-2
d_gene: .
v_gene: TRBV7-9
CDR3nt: TGTGCCAGCAGCTTAGATGGGGGCCACTATGGCTACACCTTC
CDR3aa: CASSLDGGHYGYTF

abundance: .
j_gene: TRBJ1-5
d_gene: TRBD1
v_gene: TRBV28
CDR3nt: TGTGCCAGCAGTCCCAACAGGGGGCTGGGCAAGGGTCAGCCCCAGCATTTT
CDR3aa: CASSPNRGLGKGQPQHF

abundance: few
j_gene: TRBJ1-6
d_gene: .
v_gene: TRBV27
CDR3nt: TGTGCCAGCAGTTTACGGTTTAATTCACCCCTCCACTTT
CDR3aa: CASSLRFNSPLHF

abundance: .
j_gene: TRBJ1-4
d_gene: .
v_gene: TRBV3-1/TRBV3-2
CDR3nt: TGTGCCAGCAGCCAAGATCTTTCCCCAGGACGAGGGGTAACTAATGAAAAACTGTTTTTT
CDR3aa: CASSQDLSPGRGVTNEKLFF

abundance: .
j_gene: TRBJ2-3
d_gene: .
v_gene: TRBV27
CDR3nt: TGTGCCAGCAGTCCCGACAGATTTTCGACTATCACAGATACGCAGTATTTT
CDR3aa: CASSPDRFSTITDTQYF

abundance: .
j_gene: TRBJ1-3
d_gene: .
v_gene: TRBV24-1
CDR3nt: TGTGCCACCAGTGATACGGGGGCTGGAAACACCATATATTTT
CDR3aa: CATSDTGAGNTIYF

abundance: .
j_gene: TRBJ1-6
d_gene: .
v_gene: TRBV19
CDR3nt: TGTGCCAGTAGTTGGGAGAGCTCCTATAATTCACCCCTCCACTTT
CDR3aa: CASSWESSYNSPLHF

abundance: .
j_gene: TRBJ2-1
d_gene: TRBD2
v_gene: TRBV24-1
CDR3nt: TGTGCCACCAGTGACGTTAGCGGGAGGGCTGAATACAATGAGCAGTTCTTC
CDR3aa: CATSDVSGRAEYNEQFF

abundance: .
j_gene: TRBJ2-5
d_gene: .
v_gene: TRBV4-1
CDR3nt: TGCGCCAGCAGCCCCAGGGTGGGGCGGAACCAAGAGACCCAGTACTTC
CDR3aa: CASSPRVGRNQETQYF

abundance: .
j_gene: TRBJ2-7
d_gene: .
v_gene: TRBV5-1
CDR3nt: TGCGCCAGCAGCTTGGTTGTGGGAACCTACGAGCAGTACTTC
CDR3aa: CASSLVVGTYEQYF

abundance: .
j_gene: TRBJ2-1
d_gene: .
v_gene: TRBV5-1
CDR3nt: TGCGCCAGCAGCTTGGGCTTGAAAAGCTACAATGAGCAGTTCTTC
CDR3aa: CASSLGLKSYNEQFF

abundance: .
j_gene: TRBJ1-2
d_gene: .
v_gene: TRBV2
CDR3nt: TGTGCCAGCAGTGTCCGGTCCCTTGGGGGCTATGGCTACACCTTC
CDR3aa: CASSVRSLGGYGYTF

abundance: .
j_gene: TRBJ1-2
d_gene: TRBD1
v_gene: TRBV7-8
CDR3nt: TGTGCCAGCAGCCCCGTCCGGACAGGGAACTATGGCTACACCTTC
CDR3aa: CASSPVRTGNYGYTF

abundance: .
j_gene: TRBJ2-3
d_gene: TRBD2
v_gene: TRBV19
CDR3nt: TGTGCCAGTAGAGGACTAGCGGGAGACATGAGCACAGATACGCAGTATTTT
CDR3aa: CASRGLAGDMSTDTQYF

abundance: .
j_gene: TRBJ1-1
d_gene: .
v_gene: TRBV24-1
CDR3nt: TGTGCCACCAGTTGGGGTCAGGGTACTGAAGCTTTCTTT
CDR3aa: CATSWGQGTEAFF

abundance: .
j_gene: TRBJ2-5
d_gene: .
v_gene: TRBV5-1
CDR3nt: TGCGCCAGCAGCCCGGAGGACTACCTTCAAGAGACCCAGTACTTC
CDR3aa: CASSPEDYLQETQYF

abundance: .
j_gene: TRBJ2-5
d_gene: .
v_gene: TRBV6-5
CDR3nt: TGTGCCAGCACCCAACTAAAAGGGTTGGAGACCCAGTACTTC
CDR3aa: CASTQLKGLETQYF

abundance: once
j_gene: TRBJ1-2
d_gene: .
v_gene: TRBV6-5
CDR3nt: TGTGCCAGCAGTTACTCGATTTCAGGGAACTATGGCTACACCTTC
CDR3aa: CASSYSISGNYGYTF

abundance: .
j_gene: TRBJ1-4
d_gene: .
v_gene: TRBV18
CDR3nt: TGTGCCAGCTCACCACCCGGGGGGTTTGGTGAAAAACTGTTTTTT
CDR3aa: CASSPPGGFGEKLFF

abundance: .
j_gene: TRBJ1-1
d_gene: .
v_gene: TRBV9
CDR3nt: TGTGCCAGCAGCACTGACAGTCTTCCGAACACTGAAGCTTTCTTT
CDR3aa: CASSTDSLPNTEAFF

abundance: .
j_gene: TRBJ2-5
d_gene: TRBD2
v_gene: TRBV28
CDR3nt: TGTGCCAGCAGTTCCTGGGGACTAGCGGTCCAAGAGACCCAGTACTTC
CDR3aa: CASSSWGLAVQETQYF

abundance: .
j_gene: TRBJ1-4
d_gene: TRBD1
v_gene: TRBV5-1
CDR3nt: TGCGCCAGCCAACAGGGGGCGGAAGAAAAACTGTTTTTT
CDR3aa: CASQQGAEEKLFF

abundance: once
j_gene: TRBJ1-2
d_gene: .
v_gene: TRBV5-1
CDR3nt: TGCGCCAGCAGCCACGACCCCGGGACCCGCTATGGCTACACCTTC
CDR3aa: CASSHDPGTRYGYTF

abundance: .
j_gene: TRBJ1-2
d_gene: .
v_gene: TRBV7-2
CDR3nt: TGTGCCAGCAGCTTAGAAGGGACCGGGCGAGGCTACACCTTC
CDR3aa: CASSLEGTGRGYTF

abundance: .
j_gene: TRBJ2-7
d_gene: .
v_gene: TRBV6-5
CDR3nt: TGTGCCAGCAGTTACTCTTCCCAGGGTCCCTACGAGCAGTACTTC
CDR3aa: CASSYSSQGPYEQYF

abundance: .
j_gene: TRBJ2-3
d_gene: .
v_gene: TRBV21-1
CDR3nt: TGTGCCAGCAGCAAATTTTTAGGTTCGGATACGCAGTATTTT
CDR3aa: CASSKFLGSDTQYF

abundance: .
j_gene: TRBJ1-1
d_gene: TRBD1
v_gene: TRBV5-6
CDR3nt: TGTGCCAGCAGCTTTGGACAGGGATACACTGAAGCTTTCTTT
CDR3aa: CASSFGQGYTEAFF

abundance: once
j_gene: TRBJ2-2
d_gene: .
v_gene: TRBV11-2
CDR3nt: TGTGCCAGCAGCCCTGGGCTGCGGGCAGGACCGAACACCGGGGAGCTGTTTTTT
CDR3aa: CASSPGLRAGPNTGELFF

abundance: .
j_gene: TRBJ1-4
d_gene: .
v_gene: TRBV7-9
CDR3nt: TGTGCCAGCAGCCTCGAGGAGGCCGCTGAAAAACTGTTTTTT
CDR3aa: CASSLEEAAEKLFF

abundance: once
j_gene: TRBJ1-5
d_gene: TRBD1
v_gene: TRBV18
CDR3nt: TGTGCCAGCTCACCATCCGACAGGGAGAGGGAGACCAATCAGCCCCAGCATTTT
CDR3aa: CASSPSDRERETNQPQHF

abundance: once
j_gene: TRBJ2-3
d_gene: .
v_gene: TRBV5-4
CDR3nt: TGTGCCAGCAGCTTGATGAGGGCCCTTAGGGATGATACGCAGTATTTT
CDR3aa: CASSLMRALRDDTQYF

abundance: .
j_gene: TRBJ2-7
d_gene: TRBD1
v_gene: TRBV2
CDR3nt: TGTGCCAGCACCAGGGGGCTAGGGGGTCTCTACGAGCAGTACTTC
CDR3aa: CASTRGLGGLYEQYF

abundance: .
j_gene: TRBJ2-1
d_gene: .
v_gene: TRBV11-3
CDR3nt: TGTGCCAGCAGCTTATTCAAGGGGACGGGTGCCTACAATGAGCAGTTCTTC
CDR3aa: CASSLFKGTGAYNEQFF

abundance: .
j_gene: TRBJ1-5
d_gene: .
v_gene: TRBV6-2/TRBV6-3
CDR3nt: TGTGCCAGCAGTGACCCTGGGGGTCAGCCCCAGCATTTT
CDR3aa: CASSDPGGQPQHF

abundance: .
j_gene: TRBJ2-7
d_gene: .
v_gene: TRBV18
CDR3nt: TGTGCCAGCTCACCCCGGAGGGACGAGCAGTACTTC
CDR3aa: CASSPRRDEQYF

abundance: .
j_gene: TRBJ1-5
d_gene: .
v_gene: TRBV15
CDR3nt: TGTGCCACCAGCAGAGATAAGGGTAATCAGCCCCAGCATTTT
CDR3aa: CATSRDKGNQPQHF

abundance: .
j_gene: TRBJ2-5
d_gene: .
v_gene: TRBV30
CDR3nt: TGTGCCTGGGGAGGGGGGGAGACCCAGTACTTC
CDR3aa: CAWGGGETQYF

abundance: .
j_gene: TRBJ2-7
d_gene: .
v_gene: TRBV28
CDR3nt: TGTGCCAGTGGACTTTCCTATATCTACGAGCAGTACTTC
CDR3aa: CASGLSYIYEQYF

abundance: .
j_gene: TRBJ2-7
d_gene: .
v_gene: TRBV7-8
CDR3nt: TGTGCCAGCAGCTTCCTTCGGGGGGTTCGGGACAGGCATTCCTACGAGCAGTACTTC
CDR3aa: CASSFLRGVRDRHSYEQYF

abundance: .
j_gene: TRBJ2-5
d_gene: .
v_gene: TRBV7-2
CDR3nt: TGTGCCAGCAGCTTAGATGACAGTCGAGAGACCCAGTACTTC
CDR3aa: CASSLDDSRETQYF

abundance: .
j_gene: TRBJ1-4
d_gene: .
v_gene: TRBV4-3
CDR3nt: TGCGCCAGCAGCCAAGCGGACACGGGACGGAAAAAACTGTTTTTT
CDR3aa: CASSQADTGRKKLFF

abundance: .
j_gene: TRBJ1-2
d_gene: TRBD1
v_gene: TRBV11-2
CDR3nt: TGTGCCAGCAGCCTTAGCGCCGGCACAGGGGAAGGCTACACCTTC
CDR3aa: CASSLSAGTGEGYTF

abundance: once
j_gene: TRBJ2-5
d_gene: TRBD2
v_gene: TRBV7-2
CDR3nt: TGTGCCAGCAGCTTAGTAGTTCGGGAGGTGGAGACCCAGTACTTC
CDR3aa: CASSLVVREVETQYF